This is a list of T cell receptor beta chains from one sample in a study of shared clonotypes between healthy human individuals. Assay: immunoSEQ multiplex PCR; the TCRdb copy retains only in-frame clones and omits some. The top ten clones hold about 0.45% of a sample with about 1.5 million clones, 95% to 99% of them seen once. The sequencing input was naive CD4+ T cells sorted from blood. The receptor set was obtained from a man aged 25-40 years in good health. The CDR3 runs from the conserved cysteine through the conserved F or W. The order of the fields is J gene, clone size, D gene, V gene, CDR3 DNA, CDR3 protein. D genes are given only for firm matches. Clone sizes are given selectively: once, few, many, or a class where the clone is expanded.

TRBJ2-5	-	-	TRBV28	TGTGCCAGCAGTTTATCCCAAGGGACCCAGTACTTC	CASSLSQGTQYF
TRBJ1-2	-	-	TRBV15	TGTGCCACCAGTAGTGCAGGGTATGGCTACACCTTC	CATSSAGYGYTF
TRBJ1-4	-	-	TRBV29-1	TGCAGCGTTGTTCAGGGGTACGATGAAAAACTGTTTTTT	CSVVQGYDEKLFF
TRBJ2-1	-	TRBD2	TRBV5-1	TGCGCCAGCAGCTTCCTACTAGCGGGAGGCTACAATGAGCAGTTCTTC	CASSFLLAGGYNEQFF
TRBJ2-7	-	-	TRBV5-1	TGCGCCAGCGGAGAGTCGGGTGATACATCCTACGAGCAGTACTTC	CASGESGDTSYEQYF
TRBJ1-5	-	TRBD1	TRBV2	TGTGCCAGCAGCGAACAGGGGGCTTTGAATCAGCCCCAGCATTTT	CASSEQGALNQPQHF
TRBJ1-1	-	-	TRBV10-3	TGTGCCATCAGGGGCACAGGCCGAAGAACTGAAGCTTTCTTT	CAIRGTGRRTEAFF
TRBJ2-1	-	TRBD1	TRBV19	TGTGCCAGTAGTACGGGACAGTTGAGCTCCTACAATGAGCAGTTCTTC	CASSTGQLSSYNEQFF
TRBJ2-7	-	TRBD2	TRBV9	TGTGCCAGTGCCCCACGAAGCGGGAGTTACGACGAGCAGTACTTC	CASAPRSGSYDEQYF
TRBJ2-7	-	-	TRBV29-1	TGCAGCGTGAAGGGACTCGGCTCCTACGAGCAGTACTTC	CSVKGLGSYEQYF
TRBJ2-5	-	-	TRBV5-4	TGTGCCAGCAGCCTGGACGTCAGTCAGACCCAGTACTTC	CASSLDVSQTQYF
TRBJ2-3	-	TRBD2	TRBV27	TGTGCCAGCAGTTTAACTGTAGCGGGATTTCCCGATACGCAGTATTTT	CASSLTVAGFPDTQYF
TRBJ1-2	-	-	TRBV18	TGTGCCAGCTCACAGGGAGCTAACTATGGCTACACCTTC	CASSQGANYGYTF
TRBJ1-4	-	-	TRBV20-1	TGCAGTGCTAGCAAGTTGGAAAAACTGTTTTTT	CSASKLEKLFF
TRBJ2-1	-	-	TRBV25-1	TGTGCCAGCGGGGGCCGGTGGGGGTCCTACAATGAGCAGTTCTTC	CASGGRWGSYNEQFF
TRBJ1-2	-	TRBD1	TRBV15	TGTGCCACCAGCAGAGAGTTTGCTAGGACAGGAGTCTGGTATGGCTACACCTTC	CATSREFARTGVWYGYTF
TRBJ1-5	-	TRBD1	TRBV19	TGTGCCAGTAAATCGGGACAGGGGGCTCGGGGCAATCAGCCCCAGCATTTT	CASKSGQGARGNQPQHF
TRBJ1-4	-	-	TRBV20-1	TGCAGTGCTAGAGTTAATGAAAAACTGTTTTTT	CSARVNEKLFF
TRBJ1-1	once	-	TRBV7-9	TGTGCCAGCAGCGAAAACACTGAAGCTTTCTTT	CASSENTEAFF
TRBJ2-5	-	TRBD2	TRBV5-1	TGCGCCAGCAGCTTCGGACTAGTAGAGACCCAGTACTTC	CASSFGLVETQYF
TRBJ2-3	-	TRBD2	TRBV11-3	TGTGCCAGCAGCCTCGGACTAGCGGGAGGTCCTAGCATAGATACGCAGTATTTT	CASSLGLAGGPSIDTQYF
TRBJ2-1	-	-	TRBV10-1	TGCGCCAGCAGTGCCACGGTTTCCTACAATGAGCAGTTCTTC	CASSATVSYNEQFF
TRBJ2-7	-	TRBD1	TRBV7-4	TGTGCCAGCAGCCCTTTGCAAGGGACAGGGCCCCACGAGCAGTACTTC	CASSPLQGTGPHEQYF
TRBJ1-1	-	-	TRBV7-2	TGTGCCAGCAGCTCCACCGTGGGCCTCGAAGCTTTCTTT	CASSSTVGLEAFF
TRBJ2-2	once	-	TRBV6-1	TGTGCCAGCAGTGAAGCCAGGGGATGGACCGGGGAGCTGTTTTTT	CASSEARGWTGELFF
TRBJ1-2	-	-	TRBV5-4	TGTGCCAGCAGCCGCGTCGGGGCTGGCGATAATGGCTACACCTTC	CASSRVGAGDNGYTF
TRBJ2-1	-	TRBD1	TRBV10-1	TGCGCCACCATGCAGGGGGTCAACTACAATGAGCAGTTCTTC	CATMQGVNYNEQFF
TRBJ2-7	-	-	TRBV19	TGTGCCAGTAGTAGCGGTTTTAGCGACGAGCAGTACTTC	CASSSGFSDEQYF
TRBJ2-3	-	TRBD2	TRBV7-7	TGTGCCAGCAGCGCATCCGGGACTAGTAGAGATACGCAGTATTTT	CASSASGTSRDTQYF
TRBJ2-3	-	TRBD2	TRBV18	TGTGCCAGCTCGTCAAACCCATATAGCGGGCCTACGCAGTATTTT	CASSSNPYSGPTQYF